This T cell receptor (beta chain) came from a study of blood T cells in healthy people across ages. In the case of this clonotype: What it binds is not known.

The germline V gene encodes CDR1 MNHEY and CDR2 SVGEGT. The CDR3 runs 17 residues. General observations from the study: Any changes in expanded clonotypes were possibly confounded, as donor CMV status remained unknown.

A second PCR, run for about 6 to 11 cycles, used a sample-barcoded 5' primer plus a J-beta primer mix. All cDNA molecules were each tagged by a template-switch adaptor with 12 random nucleotides. TCRdb ran MiXCR on the 5' RACE reads and lists one entry per CDR3 protein. Among hundreds of thousands of distinct CDR3 sequences, around two fifths were seen once, and the ten largest hold roughly 19%. This clonotype originated in a man aged 60-69 years in good health. Sequenced material: blood. The chain has TRBV6-2 or TRBV6-3 and TRBJ2-7; TRBD1 matches at 7 bases. The DNA end is a closer match to TRBJ2-4, so the J assignment may be wrong. CDR3 residues: CASSYVLLSRGLDIQYF. The CDR3 DNA reads TGTGCCAGCAGTTACGTTCTCTTAAGTAGGGGGCTGGACATTCAGTACTTC.